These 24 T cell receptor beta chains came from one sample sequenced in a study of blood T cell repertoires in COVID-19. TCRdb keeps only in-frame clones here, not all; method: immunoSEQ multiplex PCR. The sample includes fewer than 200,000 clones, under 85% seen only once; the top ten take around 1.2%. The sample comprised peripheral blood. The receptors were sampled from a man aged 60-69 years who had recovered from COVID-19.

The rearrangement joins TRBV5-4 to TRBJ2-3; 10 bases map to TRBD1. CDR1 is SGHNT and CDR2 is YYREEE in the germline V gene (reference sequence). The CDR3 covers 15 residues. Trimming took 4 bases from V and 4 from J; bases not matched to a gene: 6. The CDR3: CASSPGQGNADTQYF. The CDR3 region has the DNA TGTGCCAGCAGCCCGGGACAGGGGAACGCAGATACGCAGTATTTT.

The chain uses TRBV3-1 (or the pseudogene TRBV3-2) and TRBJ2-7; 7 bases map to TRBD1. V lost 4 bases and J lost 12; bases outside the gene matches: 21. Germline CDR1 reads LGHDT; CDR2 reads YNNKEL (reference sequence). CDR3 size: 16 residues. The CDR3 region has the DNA TGTGCCAGCAGCCCGGGACAGTCGCTAACGACCACGAATGCGTACTTC. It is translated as CASSPGQSLTTTNAYF.

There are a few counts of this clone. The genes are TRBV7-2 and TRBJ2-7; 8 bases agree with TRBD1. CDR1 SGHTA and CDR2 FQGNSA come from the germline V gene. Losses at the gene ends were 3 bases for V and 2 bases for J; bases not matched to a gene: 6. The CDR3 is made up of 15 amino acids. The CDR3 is CASSFMTGEAYEQYF. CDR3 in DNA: TGTGCCAGCAGCTTCATGACAGGGGAAGCCTACGAGCAGTACTTC.

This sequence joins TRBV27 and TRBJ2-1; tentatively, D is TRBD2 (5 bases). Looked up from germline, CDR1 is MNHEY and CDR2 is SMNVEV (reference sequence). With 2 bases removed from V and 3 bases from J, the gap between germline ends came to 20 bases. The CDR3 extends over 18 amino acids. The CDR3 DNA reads TGTGCCAGCAGTTTAAGGCTAGCCGGCGGGTCGAACTACAATGAGCAGTTCTTC. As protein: CASSLRLAGGSNYNEQFF.

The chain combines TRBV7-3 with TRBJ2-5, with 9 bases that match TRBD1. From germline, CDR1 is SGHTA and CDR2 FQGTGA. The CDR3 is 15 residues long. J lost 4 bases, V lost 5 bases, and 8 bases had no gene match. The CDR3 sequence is CASSAAGQGVETQYF. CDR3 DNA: TGTGCCAGCAGCGCGGCGGGACAGGGCGTAGAGACCCAGTACTTC.

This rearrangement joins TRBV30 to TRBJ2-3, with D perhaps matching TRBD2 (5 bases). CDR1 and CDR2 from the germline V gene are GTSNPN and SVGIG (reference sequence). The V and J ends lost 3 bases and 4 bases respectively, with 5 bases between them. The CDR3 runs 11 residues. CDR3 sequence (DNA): TGTGCCTGGAGGAGGGCAGATACGCAGTATTTT. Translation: CAWRRADTQYF. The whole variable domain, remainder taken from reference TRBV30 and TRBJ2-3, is SQTIHQWPATLVQPVGSPLSLECTVEGTSNPNLYWYRQAAGRGLQLLFYSVGIGQISSEVPQNLSASRPQDRQFILSSKKLLLSDSGFYLCAWRRADTQYFGPGTRLTVL.

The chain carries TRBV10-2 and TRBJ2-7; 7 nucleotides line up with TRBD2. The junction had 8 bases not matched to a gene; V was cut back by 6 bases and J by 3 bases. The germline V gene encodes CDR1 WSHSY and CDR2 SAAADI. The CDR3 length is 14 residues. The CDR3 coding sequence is TGCGCCAGCAGCCTGGGACTACTGGACTACGAGCAGTACTTC. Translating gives CASSLGLLDYEQYF.

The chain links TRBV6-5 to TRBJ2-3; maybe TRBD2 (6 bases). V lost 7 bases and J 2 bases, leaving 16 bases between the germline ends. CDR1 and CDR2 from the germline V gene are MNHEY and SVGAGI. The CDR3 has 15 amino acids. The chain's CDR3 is CASTPGRQNTDTQYF. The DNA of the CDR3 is TGTGCCAGCACCCCGGGGAGGCAGAACACAGATACGCAGTATTTT.

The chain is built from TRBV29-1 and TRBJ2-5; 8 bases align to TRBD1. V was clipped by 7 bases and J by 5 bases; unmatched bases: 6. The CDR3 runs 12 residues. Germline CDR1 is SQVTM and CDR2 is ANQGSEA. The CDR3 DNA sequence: TGCAGCGATGGACAGGGAGGCGAGACCCAGTACTTC. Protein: CSDGQGGETQYF.

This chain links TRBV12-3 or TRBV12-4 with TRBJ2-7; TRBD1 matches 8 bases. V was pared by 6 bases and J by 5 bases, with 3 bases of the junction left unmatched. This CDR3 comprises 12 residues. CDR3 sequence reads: CASSPDRDEQYF. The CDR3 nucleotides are TGTGCCAGCAGCCCGGACAGGGACGAGCAGTACTTC.

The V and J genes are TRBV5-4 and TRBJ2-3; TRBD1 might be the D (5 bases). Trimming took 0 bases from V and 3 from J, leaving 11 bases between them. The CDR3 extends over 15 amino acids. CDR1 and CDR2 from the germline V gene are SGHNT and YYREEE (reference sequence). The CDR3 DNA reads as TGTGCCAGCAGCTTGGCCTTAGGGGAAACAGATACGCAGTATTTT. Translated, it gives CASSLALGETDTQYF.

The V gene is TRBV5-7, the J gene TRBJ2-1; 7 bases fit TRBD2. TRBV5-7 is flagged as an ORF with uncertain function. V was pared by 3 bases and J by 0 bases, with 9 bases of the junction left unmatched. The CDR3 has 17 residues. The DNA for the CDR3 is TGTGCCAGCAGCTCGGCGACTAGCCCCAGCTCCTACAATGAGCAGTTCTTC. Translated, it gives CASSSATSPSSYNEQFF.

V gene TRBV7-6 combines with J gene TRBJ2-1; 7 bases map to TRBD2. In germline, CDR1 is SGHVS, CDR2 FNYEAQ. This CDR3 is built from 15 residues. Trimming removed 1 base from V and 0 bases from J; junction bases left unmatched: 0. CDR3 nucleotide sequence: TGTGCCAGCAGCTTAGAGCGGGGCTCCTACAATGAGCAGTTCTTC. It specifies CASSLERGSYNEQFF.

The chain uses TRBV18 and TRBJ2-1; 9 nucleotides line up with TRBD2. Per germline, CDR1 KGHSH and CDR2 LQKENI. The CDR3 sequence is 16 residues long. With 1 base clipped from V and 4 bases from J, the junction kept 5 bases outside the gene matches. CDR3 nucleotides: TGTGCCAGCTCACCACGAAAGACTAGCGGATACAATGAGCAGTTCTTC. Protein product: CASSPRKTSGYNEQFF.

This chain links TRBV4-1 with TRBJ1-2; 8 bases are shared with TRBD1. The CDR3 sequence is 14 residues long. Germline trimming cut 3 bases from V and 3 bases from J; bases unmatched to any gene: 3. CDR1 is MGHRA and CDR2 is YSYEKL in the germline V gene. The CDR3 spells CASSHPQGDYGYTF. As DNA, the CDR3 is TGCGCCAGCAGCCACCCACAGGGGGACTATGGCTACACCTTC.

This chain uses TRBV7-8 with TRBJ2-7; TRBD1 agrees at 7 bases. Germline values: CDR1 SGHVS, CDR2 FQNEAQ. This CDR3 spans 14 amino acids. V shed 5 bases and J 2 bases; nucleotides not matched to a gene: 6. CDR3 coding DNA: TGTGCCAGCAGCACCCGGGACAGAGCCTACGAGCAGTACTTC. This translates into CASSTRDRAYEQYF.

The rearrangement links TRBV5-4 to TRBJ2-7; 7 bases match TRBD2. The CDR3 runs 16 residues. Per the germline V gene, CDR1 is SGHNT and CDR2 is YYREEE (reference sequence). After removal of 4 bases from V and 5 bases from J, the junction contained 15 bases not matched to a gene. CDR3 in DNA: TGTGCCAGCAGCAAAGCGGGGATCTTCCGATTAAACGAGCAGTACTTC. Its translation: CASSKAGIFRLNEQYF.

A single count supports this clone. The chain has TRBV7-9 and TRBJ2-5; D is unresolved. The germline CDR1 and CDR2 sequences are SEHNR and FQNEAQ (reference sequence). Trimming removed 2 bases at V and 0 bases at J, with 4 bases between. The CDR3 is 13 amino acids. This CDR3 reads CASSLSYQETQYF. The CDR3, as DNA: TGTGCCAGCAGCTTATCTTACCAAGAGACCCAGTACTTC.

CDR3 amino acids: CASAPSGTVPLGDYGYTF. The CDR3, as DNA: TGTGCCAGCGCGCCGTCCGGGACAGTCCCCTTGGGTGATTATGGCTACACCTTC. The rearrangement links TRBV18 to TRBJ1-2; 7 bases are shared with TRBD1. J gave up 5 bases and V 8 bases, and 23 bases lay outside the gene matches. CDR1 is KGHSH, CDR2 LQKENI, per germline. The CDR3 consists of 18 residues.

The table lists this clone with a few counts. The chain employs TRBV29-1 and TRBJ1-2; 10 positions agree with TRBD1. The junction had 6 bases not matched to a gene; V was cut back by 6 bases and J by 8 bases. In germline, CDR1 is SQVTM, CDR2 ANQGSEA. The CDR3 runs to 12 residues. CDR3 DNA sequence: TGCAGCGTCGGGACAGGGGTTGAAGGCTACACCTTC. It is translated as CSVGTGVEGYTF.

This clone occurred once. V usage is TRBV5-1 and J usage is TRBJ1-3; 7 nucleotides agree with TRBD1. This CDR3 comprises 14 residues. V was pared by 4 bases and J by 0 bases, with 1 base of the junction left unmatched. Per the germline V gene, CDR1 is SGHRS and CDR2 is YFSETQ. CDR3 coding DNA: TGCGCCAGCAGCCGGGACAGCTCTGGAAACACCATATATTTT. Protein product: CASSRDSSGNTIYF.

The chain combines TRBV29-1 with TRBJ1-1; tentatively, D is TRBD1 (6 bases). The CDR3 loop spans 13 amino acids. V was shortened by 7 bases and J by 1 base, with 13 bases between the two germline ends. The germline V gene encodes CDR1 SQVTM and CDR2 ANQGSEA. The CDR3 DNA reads TGCAGCGCCCGAAGGGGACAGAACACTGAAGCTTTCTTT. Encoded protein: CSARRGQNTEAFF.

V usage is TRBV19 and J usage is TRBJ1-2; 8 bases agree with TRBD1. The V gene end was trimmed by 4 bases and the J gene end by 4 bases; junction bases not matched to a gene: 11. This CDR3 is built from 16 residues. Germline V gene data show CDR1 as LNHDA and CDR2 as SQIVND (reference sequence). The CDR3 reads CASSNRAGGYGYGYTF. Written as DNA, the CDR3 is TGTGCCAGTAGTAACCGGGCAGGGGGCTATGGCTATGGCTACACCTTC.

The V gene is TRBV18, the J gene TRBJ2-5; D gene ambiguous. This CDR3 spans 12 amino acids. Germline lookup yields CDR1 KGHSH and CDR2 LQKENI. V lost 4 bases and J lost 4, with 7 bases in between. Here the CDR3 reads CASSLMLETQYF. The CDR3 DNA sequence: TGTGCCAGCTCACTAATGTTAGAGACCCAGTACTTC.